These T cell receptor beta chains were read from a single sample in a study of beta chain features in type 1 diabetes. Profiled with immunoSEQ multiplex PCR; TCRdb holds only in-frame clones, not every one. The table has nearly 700,000 clones, 10% to 15% seen once. The sequenced material came from naive CD4+ T cells from blood. The source is a man aged 18 to 30 with type 1 diabetes. Each CDR3 is given with its conserved first and last residue. D genes are given only for firm matches. Size is stated for part of the rows, as once, few or many counts, or as a class when the clone is expanded.

D: TRBD2; J: TRBJ2-1; V: TRBV7-8; size: few; CDR3: CASRGGTSGYNEQFF; DNA: TGTGCCAGCAGAGGGGGGACTAGCGGCTACAATGAGCAGTTCTTC
D: .; J: TRBJ1-1; V: TRBV28; size: few; CDR3: CASSEGYTEAFF; DNA: TGTGCCAGCAGTGAGGGTTACACTGAAGCTTTCTTT
D: .; J: TRBJ2-7; V: TRBV19; size: few; CDR3: CASSERTVSYEQYF; DNA: TGTGCCAGTAGCGAAAGGACAGTCTCCTACGAGCAGTACTTC
D: .; J: TRBJ2-5; V: TRBV10-3; size: .; CDR3: CAISDLETQYF; DNA: TGTGCCATCAGTGACCTAGAGACCCAGTACTTC
D: .; J: TRBJ2-3; V: TRBV15; size: few; CDR3: CATSRDYGGGTDTQYF; DNA: TGTGCCACCAGCAGAGATTACGGGGGTGGGACAGATACGCAGTATTTT
D: TRBD1; J: TRBJ1-5; V: TRBV5-6; size: .; CDR3: CASSRTGRNQPQHF; DNA: TGTGCCAGCAGCCGGACAGGCCGCAATCAGCCCCAGCATTTT
D: .; J: TRBJ1-2; V: TRBV6-5; size: few; CDR3: CASSNQGYGYTF; DNA: TGTGCCAGCAGTAACCAGGGGTATGGCTACACCTTC
D: .; J: TRBJ2-1; V: TRBV7-9; size: .; CDR3: CASSLDEGDEQFF; DNA: TGTGCCAGCAGCTTAGATGAGGGGGATGAGCAGTTCTTC
D: TRBD2; J: TRBJ2-3; V: TRBV7-9; size: .; CDR3: CASRPHWTSGVFTDTQYF; DNA: TGTGCCAGCAGACCTCATTGGACTAGCGGGGTGTTCACAGATACGCAGTATTTT
D: TRBD1; J: TRBJ1-2; V: TRBV6-1; size: .; CDR3: CATSTGDYGYTF; DNA: TGTGCCACCTCGACAGGGGACTATGGCTACACCTTC
D: .; J: TRBJ2-7; V: TRBV11-2; size: few; CDR3: CASSLDGVPAYEQYF; DNA: TGTGCCAGCAGCTTAGATGGGGTGCCAGCCTACGAGCAGTACTTC
D: .; J: TRBJ2-4; V: TRBV5-6; size: few; CDR3: CASSRSVAKNIQYF; DNA: TGTGCCAGCAGCCGGTCCGTAGCCAAAAACATTCAGTACTTC
D: .; J: TRBJ2-3; V: TRBV7-6; size: few; CDR3: CASSFSGPSTDTQYF; DNA: TGTGCCAGCAGCTTTAGCGGACCTAGCACAGATACGCAGTATTTT
D: TRBD2; J: TRBJ2-2; V: TRBV11-2; size: few; CDR3: CASSLLWQGGTGELFF; DNA: TGTGCCAGCAGCTTATTATGGCAGGGAGGGACCGGGGAGCTGTTTTTT
D: .; J: TRBJ2-7; V: TRBV7-9; size: few; CDR3: CASSLGGRGLHEQYF; DNA: TGTGCCAGCAGCTTAGGTGGACGAGGGTTACACGAGCAGTACTTC
D: TRBD1; J: TRBJ1-1; V: TRBV5-4; size: few; CDR3: CASSTGQFEAFF; DNA: TGTGCCAGCAGCACGGGACAGTTTGAAGCTTTCTTT
D: .; J: TRBJ2-3; V: TRBV7-8; size: .; CDR3: CASSLERPGIPLGTDTQYF; DNA: TGTGCCAGCAGCTTAGAGCGACCGGGAATCCCTTTAGGGACAGATACGCAGTATTTT
D: TRBD1; J: TRBJ2-7; V: TRBV6-5; size: few; CDR3: CASSYQWTGGSYEQYF; DNA: TGTGCCAGCAGTTACCAGTGGACAGGGGGCTCCTACGAGCAGTACTTC
D: .; J: TRBJ2-3; V: TRBV6-1; size: few; CDR3: CASSDVQGRADTQYF; DNA: TGTGCCAGCAGTGATGTACAGGGCCGGGCAGATACGCAGTATTTT
D: TRBD2; J: TRBJ2-7; V: TRBV27; size: .; CDR3: CASNAGGLTYEQYF; DNA: TGTGCCAGCAATGCGGGGGGGCTAACCTACGAGCAGTACTTC
D: TRBD1; J: TRBJ1-1; V: TRBV19; size: .; CDR3: CASSMSRPGTARPMNTEAFF; DNA: TGTGCCAGTAGTATGTCTCGTCCAGGGACAGCGCGCCCCATGAACACTGAAGCTTTCTTT
D: .; J: TRBJ2-3; V: TRBV6-1; size: few; CDR3: CASPGGVTDTQYF; DNA: TGTGCCAGCCCCGGGGGAGTAACAGATACGCAGTATTTT
D: TRBD1; J: TRBJ1-5; V: TRBV27; size: few; CDR3: CASSLSTGGGQPQHF; DNA: TGTGCCAGCAGTTTATCCACAGGGGGCGGACAGCCCCAGCATTTT
D: .; J: TRBJ1-1; V: TRBV5-6; size: few; CDR3: CASSPLQGRTEAFF; DNA: TGTGCCAGCAGCCCTCTACAGGGTCGCACTGAAGCTTTCTTT
D: TRBD1; J: TRBJ1-6; V: TRBV28; size: .; CDR3: CASSLYRTGPSPLHF; DNA: TGTGCCAGCAGTTTATACCGGACAGGGCCCTCACCCCTCCACTTT
D: TRBD1; J: TRBJ2-5; V: TRBV5-1; size: .; CDR3: CASSYRQGQETQYF; DNA: TGCGCCAGCAGCTATCGACAGGGGCAAGAGACCCAGTACTTC
D: .; J: TRBJ2-1; V: TRBV28; size: few; CDR3: CASSSLGGPYNEQFF; DNA: TGTGCCAGCAGTTCCCTTGGCGGACCCTACAATGAGCAGTTCTTC